The clone carrying this T cell receptor (beta chain) appeared a few times. Antigen: not known. The ends were cut back, 7 bases at V and 4 bases at J, with 16 bases in the middle. The CDR3 totals 14 residues. From germline, CDR1 is LNHDA and CDR2 SQIVND (reference sequence). This sample is part of a study of identical twins. MiXCR, run by TCRdb on the 5' RACE reads, gives a single entry per CDR3 protein. The sample includes 200,000 to 250,000 distinct CDR3 sequences, under 8.5% seen only once; the top ten take about 15%. General study findings and limits: Clonotypes of the beta chain that were abundant in cord blood carried fewer insertions (memory repertoires showed none).

These data were also reused for a study on T cells expressing NK-cell markers. Turning to that study: Each TCR beta repertoire originated in sorted T cells that were CD3+CD56+NKG2C+, CD3+CD56+NKG2C- or CD3+CD56-NKG2C+. NKG2C+ dominant clonotype frequencies in roughly six donors were roughly 1.0-7.5% of CD8+ T cells. Similarly, these clonotypes led the CD3+CD56-NKG2C+ fraction as well in a few donors.

The sequence came from a woman aged 18-29 years in good health. The sample taken for sequencing was CD8+ T cells sorted from blood. This chain joins TRBV19 and TRBJ1-2; D remains unclear. The CDR3 spells CASTLRRERYGYTF. The CDR3 DNA is TGTGCCAGTACCCTAAGGAGGGAGCGCTATGGCTACACCTTC.